Shown below are 20 T cell receptor beta chains from a single sample sequenced in a study of T cell responses to AZD1222 COVID-19 vaccine (dated by TCRdb to the early 2020s). Library prep was done by the immunoSEQ multiplex PCR assay. TCRdb provides this immuneACCESS table in a form limited to in-frame rearrangements. Some clones are lacking; in checked studies, under half of them reflect an unresolved V gene, and why the rest are absent is not known. Across this sample there are about 100,000 clones, with 92% seen only once. More than 1.5% of the sample is in the top ten clones. The sample's time point label, in plain terms: baseline before first vaccination. The sequenced sample was peripheral blood, obtained on day 0 of AZD1222 vaccination. The receptors were gathered from an adult in good health.

The chain has TRBV4-1 and TRBJ2-7; no clear D. Per the germline V gene, CDR1 is MGHRA and CDR2 is YSYEKL. V was clipped by 7 bases and J by 0 bases, with 13 bases between them. The CDR3 is made up of 14 amino acids. Written as DNA, the CDR3 is TGCGCCAGCACCCTCCGCCCTAGCTCCTACGAGCAGTACTTC. It encodes CASTLRPSSYEQYF.

V gene TRBV5-1 combines with J gene TRBJ1-1, with D tentatively TRBD1 (6 bases). The CDR3 is 14 residues long. The V gene's germline CDR1 is SGHRS and CDR2 YFSETQ. With 5 bases removed from V and 1 base from J, the gap between germline ends came to 12 bases. CDR3: CASRLGQQNTEAFF. Here the CDR3 DNA reads TGCGCCAGCAGGCTCGGACAGCAGAACACTGAAGCTTTCTTT.

This chain links TRBV18 with TRBJ1-2, with 7 nucleotides matching TRBD1. After removal of 0 bases from V and 6 bases from J, the junction contained 4 bases not matched to a gene. Looked up from germline, CDR1 is KGHSH and CDR2 is LQKENI. The CDR3 is 14 amino acids. CDR3 in amino acids: CASSPPGQGDGYTF. The CDR3 region has the DNA TGTGCCAGCTCACCACCAGGCCAGGGGGATGGCTACACCTTC.

This clone was found a few times. The genes are TRBV23-1 and TRBJ2-7; 11 nucleotides align to TRBD2. TRBV23-1 is designated an ORF whose function remains uncertain. Trimming removed 4 bases from V and 5 bases from J; junction bases left unmatched: 7. There are 15 residues in the CDR3. The CDR3 sequence is CASSLAGTSGDEQYF. As DNA, the CDR3 is TGCGCCAGCAGTCTCGCCGGGACTAGCGGAGACGAGCAGTACTTC.

This chain connects TRBV9 to TRBJ2-1; D may match TRBD1 or TRBD2 (5 bases each). Trimming shortened V by 7 bases and J by 7 bases, and 18 bases separated the two germline ends. CDR1 SGDLS and CDR2 YYNGEE come from the germline V gene. The CDR3 is 14 residues long. The CDR3 sequence is CASGFGTPKNEQFF. The CDR3 region has the DNA TGTGCCAGCGGTTTCGGGACCCCTAAGAATGAGCAGTTCTTC.

This clone was seen a handful of times. V gene TRBV27 combines with J gene TRBJ2-7; D remains unclear. The CDR3 spans 13 residues. Deletions cut 7 bases from V and 1 base from J, with 11 bases between. Germline assignment: CDR1 MNHEY and CDR2 SMNVEV (reference sequence). CDR3 bases: TGTGCCAGCAAGGTGGACGGATCCTACGAGCAGTACTTC. Protein product: CASKVDGSYEQYF.

The chain combines TRBV5-4 with TRBJ2-2, with D maybe TRBD1 (5 bases). The V gene's germline CDR1 is SGHNT and CDR2 YYREEE (reference sequence). The V and J ends lost 5 bases and 0 bases respectively, with 11 bases between them. This CDR3 is built from 15 residues. The CDR3 sequence is CASSQGQTNTGELFF. DNA for the CDR3: TGTGCCAGCAGTCAAGGACAAACGAACACCGGGGAGCTGTTTTTT.

The chain has TRBV9 and TRBJ1-2; 7 positions agree with TRBD1. Trimming at V came to 2 bases and at J to 7 bases, leaving 14 bases not matched to a gene. The CDR3 has 16 amino acids. Per the germline V gene, CDR1 is SGDLS and CDR2 is YYNGEE. CDR3 in amino acids: CASSVEIGTEVAGYTF. The DNA for the CDR3 is TGTGCCAGCAGCGTGGAAATTGGGACAGAGGTCGCTGGCTACACCTTC. Drawing the rest from reference TRBV9 and TRBJ1-2, the complete variable domain is DSGVTQTPKHLITATGQRVTLRCSPRSGDLSVYWYQQSLDQGLQFLIQYYNGEERAKGNILERFSAQQFPDLHSELNLSSLELGDSALYFCASSVEIGTEVAGYTFGSGTRLTVV.

The chain combines TRBV28 with TRBJ2-4; TRBD1 matches at 9 bases. This CDR3 spans 18 amino acids. The germline V gene has CDR1 MDHEN and CDR2 SYDVKM. J was trimmed by 2 bases and V by 6 bases; bases with no gene match: 14. In nucleotides, the CDR3 is TGTGCCAGCAGCACACCAGAGACAGGGGGAATAACCAAAAACATTCAGTACTTC. Residues: CASSTPETGGITKNIQYF.

This chain joins TRBV19 and TRBJ2-7; 10 bases are a match to TRBD1. V shed 1 base and J 2 bases; nucleotides not matched to a gene: 8. CDR1 and CDR2 (germline): LNHDA, SQIVND (reference sequence). This CDR3 comprises 17 residues. The CDR3 DNA follows: TGTGCCAGTAGTATAGGGACAGGGGGGGACCCTACCTACGAGCAGTACTTC. Translation: CASSIGTGGDPTYEQYF.

V usage is TRBV5-1 and J usage is TRBJ1-2; TRBD1 might be the D (6 bases). There are 13 residues in the CDR3. The ends were cut back, 4 bases at V and 5 bases at J, with 12 bases in the middle. Looked up from germline, CDR1 is SGHRS and CDR2 is YFSETQ. CDR3 DNA: TGCGCCAGCAGCCCCCGGGACATTTATGGCTACACCTTC. It codes for CASSPRDIYGYTF.

This chain uses TRBV5-1 with TRBJ1-2, with 10 bases lining up with TRBD1. In germline, CDR1 is SGHRS, CDR2 YFSETQ. Unmatched junction bases numbered 16, after V lost 4 bases and J lost 4 bases. This CDR3 contains 18 residues. The CDR3 region has the DNA TGCGCCAGCAGCCGACACCTAGAGACAGGGGGCGCCTTCTATGGCTACACCTTC. Its translation is CASSRHLETGGAFYGYTF.

V is TRBV28 and J is TRBJ1-4; D is possibly TRBD1 (5 bases). In germline, CDR1 is MDHEN, CDR2 SYDVKM. The CDR3 has 15 residues. V shed 1 base and J shed 6 bases, with 12 bases lying between them. For the CDR3, the DNA is TGTGCCAGCAGTTTATACCGGGGGATGGATGAAAAACTGTTTTTT. Translation gives CASSLYRGMDEKLFF.

V gene TRBV5-1 combines with J gene TRBJ1-2; D uncertain. Germline lookup yields CDR1 SGHRS and CDR2 YFSETQ. The CDR3 totals 14 residues. Trimming left V 2 bases short and J 1 base short, with 9 bases between. The CDR3 DNA follows: TGCGCCAGCAGCTTAAACAGATTTAACTATGGCTACACCTTC. Protein product: CASSLNRFNYGYTF. Full variable domain (remainder filled in from reference TRBV5-1 and TRBJ1-2): KAGVTQTPRYLIKTRGQQVTLSCSPISGHRSVSWYQQTPGQGLQFLFEYFSETQRNKGNFPGRFSGRQFSNSRSEMNVSTLELGDSALYLCASSLNRFNYGYTFGSGTRLTVV.

The chain couples TRBV6-5 to TRBJ2-1, with D possibly being TRBD2 (6 bases). Germline assignment: CDR1 MNHEY and CDR2 SVGAGI. CDR3 length: 15 residues. Trimming stripped 8 bases from V and 4 bases from J, with 18 bases between. CDR3 loop: CASHSVGGVYNEQFF. Written as DNA, the CDR3 is TGTGCCAGCCATTCCGTGGGGGGAGTTTACAATGAGCAGTTCTTC.

This chain links TRBV5-1 with TRBJ1-1; no reliable D call. CDR1 and CDR2 from the germline V gene are SGHRS and YFSETQ. The ends were cut back, 5 bases at V and 2 bases at J, with 16 bases in the middle. The CDR3 has 15 residues. The CDR3: CASSFIDGFNTEAFF. DNA for the CDR3: TGCGCCAGCAGTTTTATAGACGGGTTCAACACTGAAGCTTTCTTT.

This clone was seen only once. The chain has TRBV6-5 and TRBJ1-4; 7 nucleotides match TRBD1. Trimming at V came to 6 bases and at J to 8 bases, leaving 9 bases not matched to a gene. CDR1 MNHEY and CDR2 SVGAGI come from the germline V gene. The CDR3 is 14 amino acids. The CDR3 DNA is TGTGCCAGCAGCCCGATGCAGGGGGTAGAAAAACTGTTTTTT. It encodes CASSPMQGVEKLFF.

This clone was counted once. The chain joins TRBV2 to TRBJ2-7; 8 bases fit TRBD1. Trimming removed 9 bases from V and 4 bases from J; junction bases left unmatched: 5. Germline CDR1 and CDR2: SNHLY and FYNNEI. The CDR3 sequence is 12 residues long. CDR3 nucleotide sequence: TGTGCCAGTTCTCGGACAGGGTACGAGCAGTACTTC. It encodes CASSRTGYEQYF.

In this sample, this clone turned up a few times. The chain carries TRBV5-1 and TRBJ1-2; the match to TRBD1 covers 7 bases. Trimming at V came to 4 bases and at J to 0 bases, leaving 6 bases not matched to a gene. The CDR3 has 15 residues. Germline CDR1 reads SGHRS; CDR2 reads YFSETQ. This chain's CDR3 is CASSPQGQTNYGYTF. In DNA, the CDR3 is TGCGCCAGCAGCCCACAGGGACAGACTAACTATGGCTACACCTTC.

The count of this clone is one. This rearrangement joins TRBV18 to TRBJ1-1; TRBD1 is a possible D gene (5 bases). Germline V gene lookup returns CDR1 KGHSH and CDR2 LQKENI. Trimming removed 1 base at V and 1 base at J, with 7 bases between. CDR3 length equals 14 residues. The CDR3: CASSPRDANTEAFF. The CDR3 DNA reads TGTGCCAGCTCACCACGGGACGCGAACACTGAAGCTTTCTTT.